This T cell receptor beta chain was recorded in a study of T cell changes during pregnancy in multiple sclerosis. Germline CDR1 reads SGHNT; CDR2 reads YENEEA. Trimming shortened V by 7 bases and J by 4 bases, and 7 bases separated the two germline ends. The CDR3 runs to 11 residues. The repertoire was sequenced with immunoSEQ multiplex PCR; TCRdb's copy has only in-frame clones and lacks some. The sample contains some 80,000 clones, around 92% of which appear only once. The chain carries TRBV11-3 and TRBJ1-2; the D is unclear. Sequences were derived from peripheral blood, sampled in the first trimester of pregnancy. The receptor comes from a female donor in good health, enrolled as a control in a pregnancy study. CDR3 nucleotides: TGTGCCAGCATCCTCAGCTATGGCTACACCTTC. It yields the protein CASILSYGYTF.